This TCR beta chain was found in a study of human T cells and chemical hapten exposure. Study outcomes and limitations: Compared with pre-sensitization or healthy control sets, expanded TCRs clustered more. There was alopecia in the donors, so their immune response may differ from that of healthy people.

CDR3 length equals 16 residues. CDR1 is LGHNA, CDR2 YSLEER, per germline. Trimming took 3 bases from V and 1 from J, leaving 14 bases between them. Individual cDNA molecules received unique molecular identifiers in the library. TCRdb redid the calling of the RACE reads with MiXCR, one entry per CDR3 protein. The table shows roughly 380,000 distinct CDR3 sequences, with approximately 5% occurring only once. Indicated time point: pre-sensitization, week 0. Regarding treatment: therapeutic diphenylcyclopropenone sensitization with weekly scalp DPC. Sample donors consisted of patients with alopecia, aged 18 to 70 years, who were suitable for DPC. This clonotype was detected only a few times. Its specificity is not known.

The sequences come from whole blood, collected in connection with sensitization to the hapten diphenylcyclopropenone (DPC). The chain employs TRBV4-3 and TRBJ2-3; the D is unclear. The sequence was obtained from a woman between 45 and 65 years old with alopecia areata. Some clones in this sample may be carry-over from other donors' samples. The CDR3 DNA follows: TGCGCCAGCAGCCAGTCCTGGAACAGCGGCACAGATACGCAGTATTTT. It encodes CASSQSWNSGTDTQYF.